The 15 T cell receptor beta chains in this list originate from one sample, sequenced in a study of T cells in Graves' hyperthyroidism and ophthalmopathy. Template material for amplifying TCR beta CDR3 regions consisted of RNA transcripts. Primed by the HTBI set, a first-round RT-PCR was run on the TCR CDR3. TCRdb fed the multiplex PCR reads into MiXCR, producing one record per CDR3 protein. This sample has approximately 500,000 distinct CDR3 sequences, with roughly 46% found just once. The sample consisted of peripheral blood or thyroid tissue (not recorded which). The receptors come from a woman between 18 and 29 years old with Graves' hyperthyroidism.

The V gene is TRBV5-1, the J gene TRBJ1-4; D possibly corresponds to TRBD1 (6 bases). The CDR3 has 15 residues. The germline V gene encodes CDR1 SGHRS and CDR2 YFSETQ. V was trimmed by 1 base and J by 3 bases, leaving 10 bases between them. The CDR3 DNA reads as TGCGCCAGCAGCTTGTTGGGGGGCCCTAATGAAAAACTGTTTTTT. This translates into CASSLLGGPNEKLFF.

There are many counts of this clonotype. This rearrangement joins TRBV7-3 to TRBJ2-2; D perhaps matches TRBD2 (6 bases). Trimming took off 5 bases at V and 5 bases at J, with 9 bases between the two ends. Germline loops: CDR1 SGHTA, CDR2 FQGTGA. The CDR3 length is 13 residues. This chain's CDR3 is CASSPTRTGELFF. The CDR3 nucleotides are TGTGCCAGCAGCCCGACTAGAACCGGGGAGCTGTTTTTT.

This clonotype was observed at least ten times. The genes are TRBV7-2 and TRBJ1-4; 8 bases are a match to TRBD1. Germline loops: CDR1 SGHTA, CDR2 FQGNSA. The CDR3 length is 14 residues. The ends lost 4 bases at V and 7 bases at J; junction bases unmatched: 5. The CDR3 coding sequence is TGTGCCAGCAGCTCCCAGGGGGCGGGTGAAAAACTGTTTTTT. Amino acid sequence: CASSSQGAGEKLFF. The full variable domain, its missing parts supplied by reference TRBV7-2 and TRBJ1-4, is GAGVSQSPSNKVTEKGKDVELRCDPISGHTALYWYRQSLGQGLEFLIYFQGNSAPDKSGLPSDRFSAERTGGSVSTLTIQRTQQEDSAVYLCASSSQGAGEKLFFGSGTQLSVL.

V gene TRBV29-1 combines with J gene TRBJ1-2; the D gene is possibly TRBD1 (6 bases). The V end lost 8 bases, the J end lost 1 base, and 11 bases lay between the germline ends. Germline values: CDR1 SQVTM, CDR2 ANQGSEA. CDR3 length equals 12 residues. For the CDR3, the DNA is TGCAGCAAAGAGGACAGTAACTATGGCTACACCTTC. Protein product: CSKEDSNYGYTF. Together with reference TRBV29-1 and TRBJ1-2, the CDR3 gives the full variable domain: SAVISQKPSRDICQRGTSLTIQCQVDSQVTMMFWYRQQPGQSLTLIATANQGSEATYESGFVIDKFPISRPNLTFSTLTVSNMSPEDSSIYLCSKEDSNYGYTFGSGTRLTVV.

Here the CDR3 DNA reads TGCAGCCAGCAACAGGGGCAGCCCCAGCATTTT. As protein: CSQQQGQPQHF. V gene TRBV29-1 combines with J gene TRBJ1-5; 7 bases match TRBD1. The CDR3 spans 11 residues. Per germline, CDR1 SQVTM and CDR2 ANQGSEA. V trimming: 8 bases; J trimming: 7 bases; junction bases outside the gene matches: 5. Drawing the rest from reference TRBV29-1 and TRBJ1-5, the complete variable domain is SAVISQKPSRDICQRGTSLTIQCQVDSQVTMMFWYRQQPGQSLTLIATANQGSEATYESGFVIDKFPISRPNLTFSTLTVSNMSPEDSSIYLCSQQQGQPQHFGDGTRLSIL.

This clonotype came up many times. The rearrangement uses TRBV11-3 and TRBJ2-5; no firm D call. The V end was cut by 0 bases, the J end by 3 bases, with 11 bases between. CDR3 length: 15 residues. Germline CDR1 and CDR2: SGHNT and YENEEA. CDR3 coding DNA: TGTGCCAGCAGCTTAGATCGGGCAGGAAAAGAGACCCAGTACTTC. This sequence encodes CASSLDRAGKETQYF.

This clonotype was picked up many times. The V gene is TRBV5-1, the J gene TRBJ2-7; D possibly corresponds to TRBD1 (5 bases). V gave up 5 bases and J gave up 2 bases, with 14 bases separating them. Germline V CDR1 and CDR2: SGHRS, YFSETQ. CDR3 length: 14 amino acids. The CDR3 here is CASSQVAGTYEQYF. The CDR3 nucleotides are TGCGCCAGCAGTCAGGTGGCAGGGACCTACGAGCAGTACTTC.

The rearrangement joins TRBV20-1 to TRBJ1-2, with 9 bases that match TRBD1. Germline V gene lookup returns CDR1 DFQATT and CDR2 SNEGSKA (reference sequence). V lost 4 bases to trimming and J lost 8 bases; unmatched junction nucleotides: 11. The CDR3 runs 14 residues. The CDR3 is CSAINRDRARGYTF. CDR3 nucleotide sequence: TGCAGTGCTATCAACCGGGACAGGGCGCGGGGCTACACCTTC.

This clonotype was found many times. The V gene is TRBV20-1, the J gene TRBJ2-2, with D possibly TRBD2 on 5 matching bases. The germline gives CDR1 DFQATT, CDR2 SNEGSKA (reference sequence). V lost 6 bases to trimming and J lost 4 bases, with 18 bases between them. The CDR3 loop spans 15 amino acids. This CDR3 reads CSARTPELGTGELFF. The CDR3 DNA sequence: TGCAGTGCCAGGACCCCGGAACTAGGCACCGGGGAGCTGTTTTTT.

This clonotype was found many times. This sequence joins TRBV11-3 and TRBJ1-1; tentatively, D is TRBD1 (5 bases). CDR3 size: 17 residues. The germline gives CDR1 SGHNT, CDR2 YENEEA. V lost 0 bases, J lost 2 bases, and 16 bases lay in between. This CDR3 is CASSLEMWGGDNTEAFF. The CDR3 bases are TGTGCCAGCAGCTTAGAGATGTGGGGGGGGGACAACACTGAAGCTTTCTTT.

Note on this clonotype: A single base separates this from a much larger clone, so it may be a read error. This chain uses TRBV6-1 with TRBJ1-4; 9 positions match TRBD1. This CDR3 is built from 16 residues. The germline V gene encodes CDR1 MNHNS and CDR2 SASEGT. This chain's CDR3 is CDSRLDRGATNEKLFF. The CDR3 DNA reads TGTGACAGCAGACTGGACAGGGGCGCAACTAATGAAAAACTGTTTTTT.

There are many counts of this clonotype. The rearrangement links TRBV5-1 to TRBJ2-6, with unresolved D. The CDR3 spans 14 residues. Deletions cut 1 base from V and 2 bases from J, with 4 bases between. From germline, CDR1 is SGHRS and CDR2 YFSETQ. DNA for the CDR3: TGCGCCAGCAGCTTGTTGACTGGGGCCAACGTCCTGACTTTC. Amino acids: CASSLLTGANVLTF. The full variable domain, rest sourced from reference TRBV5-1 and TRBJ2-6, is KAGVTQTPRYLIKTRGQQVTLSCSPISGHRSVSWYQQTPGQGLQFLFEYFSETQRNKGNFPGRFSGRQFSNSRSEMNVSTLELGDSALYLCASSLLTGANVLTFGAGSRLTVL.

The rearrangement uses TRBV2 and TRBJ1-2; D not resolved. The CDR3 consists of 13 residues. Germline CDR1 SNHLY, CDR2 FYNNEI. The V gene lost 5 bases and the J gene lost 10 bases, with 17 bases spanning the gap. The CDR3 here is CASSPRLGTSYTF. The CDR3 nucleotides are TGTGCCAGCAGTCCCAGACTAGGCACCTCCTACACCTTC.

This chain joins TRBV7-9 and TRBJ1-2; 8 bases are a match to TRBD1. The J segment lost 6 bases and the V segment lost 5 bases, leaving 5 bases of the junction unmatched. Germline CDR1 reads SEHNR; CDR2 reads FQNEAQ (reference sequence). CDR3 size: 13 residues. Written as DNA, the CDR3 is TGTGCCAGCAGCGCGCAGGGGGCTGATGGCTACACCTTC. It is translated as CASSAQGADGYTF.

In the case of this clonotype: Its ends do not fully match the called genes, so a read error is possible. The chain joins TRBV7-6 to TRBJ1-6, with 7 bases identical to TRBD1. The CDR3 loop spans 16 amino acids. CDR1 and CDR2 from the germline V gene are SGHVS and FNYEAQ. The CDR3 DNA reads as TGTGCCAGTAGCTCCAAGACAGGGCCCTATAATAGGACCCTCAACTTT. Translating it yields CASSSKTGPYNRTLNF.